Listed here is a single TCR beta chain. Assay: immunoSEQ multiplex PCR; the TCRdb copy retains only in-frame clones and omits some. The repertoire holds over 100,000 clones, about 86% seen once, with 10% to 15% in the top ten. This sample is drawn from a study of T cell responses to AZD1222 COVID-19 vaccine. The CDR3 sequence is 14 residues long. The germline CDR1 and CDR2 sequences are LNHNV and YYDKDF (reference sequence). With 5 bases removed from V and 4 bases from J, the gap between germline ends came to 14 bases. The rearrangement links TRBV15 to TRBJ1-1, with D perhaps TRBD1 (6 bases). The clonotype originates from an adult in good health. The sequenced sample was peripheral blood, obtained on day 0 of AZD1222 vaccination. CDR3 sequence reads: CATSAQQGGTEAFF. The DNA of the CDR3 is TGTGCCACCAGCGCCCAACAGGGAGGCACTGAAGCTTTCTTT.